This T cell receptor (beta chain) was recovered during a study of identical twins. Study-wide results and limits: Models predicted too little out-of-frame TCR alpha sharing in monozygotic twins. Twins shared out-of-frame alpha sequences with excess low generation probability. In cord blood, abundant beta clonotypes had fewer insertions; memory showed no trend. Out-of-frame beta sequences exhibited a weaker degree of excess twin sharing.

The table lists this clonotype with many counts. The antigen remains undetermined. TCRdb itself ran the 5' RACE reads through MiXCR, one entry per CDR3 protein. The data show 350,000 to 450,000 distinct CDR3 sequences, around 20% seen once. The CDR3 length is 16 residues. Per the germline V gene, CDR1 is MNHNS and CDR2 is SASEGT. The V segment lost 5 bases and the J segment 1 base; nucleotides outside the gene matches: 7. Material for sequencing was naive T cells sorted from blood. This TCR was recovered from a man aged 45-60 years in good health. The J gene is TRBJ2-2, the V gene TRBV6-1; TRBD1 aligns across 7 bases. CDR3 in DNA: TGTGCCAGCAGTCAGGGGACAGCGTTGAACACCGGGGAGCTGTTTTTT. This codes for CASSQGTALNTGELFF.